This T cell receptor (beta chain) was identified during a study of cytomegalovirus exposure and HLA in healthy donors. Of note for this clone: In the same sample, other DNA sequences code for this CDR3.

The germline CDR1 and CDR2 sequences are MDHEN and SYDVKM. The CDR3 sequence is 15 residues long. V gave up 3 bases and J gave up 0 bases, with 9 bases separating them. PCR amplification relied on 60 Vbeta primers (plus 13 Jbeta primers). Clones were read by immunoSEQ multiplex PCR, and TCRdb kept only the in-frame ones, dropping some. The repertoire has 220,000 or so clones, approximately 82% of them found once; the top ten carry less than 4.5%. Sequences were obtained from PBMCs. The clonotype comes from a male donor in good health and CMV-seronegative. The rearrangement joins TRBV28 to TRBJ1-3; perhaps TRBD1 as D (6 bases). The CDR3 sequence is CASSFRGYSGNTIYF. As DNA, the CDR3 is TGTGCCAGCAGTTTCAGGGGATACTCTGGAAACACCATATATTTT.